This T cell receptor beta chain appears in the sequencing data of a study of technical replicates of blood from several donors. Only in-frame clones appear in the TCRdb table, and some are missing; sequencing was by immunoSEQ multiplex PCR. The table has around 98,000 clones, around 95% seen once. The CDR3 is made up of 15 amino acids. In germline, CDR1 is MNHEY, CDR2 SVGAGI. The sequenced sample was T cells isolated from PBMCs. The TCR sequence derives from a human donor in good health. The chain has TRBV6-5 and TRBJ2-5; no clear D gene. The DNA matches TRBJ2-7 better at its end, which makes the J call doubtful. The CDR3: CASSCPVPLTYEQYF. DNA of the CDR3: TGTGCCAGCAGCTGCCCCGTCCCACTAACCTACGAGCAGTACTTC.